The sequence of this TCR beta chain was determined in a study of TIL therapy for anti-PD-1-resistant metastatic lung cancer. The immunoSEQ assay was v3. Sequencing was performed with immunoSEQ multiplex PCR; in TCRdb, only in-frame clones are kept and a portion is missing. The repertoire consists of tens of thousands of clones, with about two thirds occurring once and the leading ten covering roughly 5.6%. The time point: pre-treatment sample, taken before nivolumab and TIL therapy. Pleural nodules or supraclavicular lymph nodes made up most of the excised metastases sampled. Sequences were derived from tumor tissue, sampled at baseline. The TCR was taken from a person between 25 and 79 years old with non-small cell lung cancer.

The CDR3 reads CASSQTGVYGYTF. As DNA, the CDR3 is TGTGCCAGCAGCCAGACAGGTGTCTATGGCTACACCTTC. The chain couples TRBV5-6 to TRBJ1-2, with D perhaps matching TRBD1 (6 bases). This CDR3 is built from 13 residues. The V and J ends lost 4 bases and 4 bases respectively, with 11 bases between them. Germline V gene data show CDR1 as SGHDT and CDR2 as YYEEEE.